The 25 T cell receptor beta chains reported below all come from one sample, sequenced in a study of technical replicates of blood from a few donors. Assay: immunoSEQ multiplex PCR; the TCRdb copy retains only in-frame clones and omits some. This sample has some 11,000 clones, with around 79% found just once. Sequencing was done on a sample of PBMCs. All receptors derive from a human donor in good health.

V usage is TRBV19 and J usage is TRBJ1-5, with 8 bases fitting TRBD1. Per the germline V gene, CDR1 is LNHDA and CDR2 is SQIVND (reference sequence). The CDR3 is 16 amino acids. With V trimmed by 3 bases and J by 2 bases, 6 bases remained unmatched. CDR3 residues: CASSIQGAHGNQPQHF. The CDR3 DNA reads TGTGCCAGTAGTATCCAGGGGGCGCACGGCAATCAGCCCCAGCATTTT.

The V gene is TRBV2, the J gene TRBJ2-3; the match to TRBD2 covers 9 bases. Per germline, CDR1 SNHLY and CDR2 FYNNEI. Trimming took 4 bases from V and 4 from J; bases not matched to a gene: 3. The CDR3 totals 14 residues. The CDR3 region has the DNA TGTGCCAGCAGTGGAGCGGGAGGTGCAGATACGCAGTATTTT. This codes for CASSGAGGADTQYF. Drawing the rest from reference TRBV2 and TRBJ2-3, the complete variable domain is EPEVTQTPSHQVTQMGQEVILRCVPISNHLYFYWYRQILGQKVEFLVSFYNNEISEKSEIFDDQFSVERPDGSNFTLKIRSTKLEDSAMYFCASSGAGGADTQYFGPGTRLTVL.

The chain uses TRBV28 and TRBJ1-5; a possible D gene is TRBD1 (5 bases). Germline V gene lookup returns CDR1 MDHEN and CDR2 SYDVKM. The CDR3 is made up of 15 amino acids. V lost 4 bases and J lost 3, with 13 bases in between. The CDR3 sequence is CASSSPGGNNQPQHF. In DNA, the CDR3 is TGTGCCAGCAGTTCCCCCGGGGGAAACAATCAGCCCCAGCATTTT. The variable domain in full, with the rest retrieved from reference TRBV28 and TRBJ1-5, is DVKVTQSSRYLVKRTGEKVFLECVQDMDHENMFWYRQDPGLGLRLIYFSYDVKMKEKGDIPEGYSVSREKKERFSLILESASTNQTSMYLCASSSPGGNNQPQHFGDGTRLSIL.

This clone was detected once. This sequence joins TRBV6-5 and TRBJ2-2, with D tentatively TRBD1 (6 bases). The CDR3 contains 15 residues. Germline lookup yields CDR1 MNHEY and CDR2 SVGAGI. V lost 7 bases, J lost 1 base, and 13 bases lay in between. CDR3 DNA sequence: TGTGCCAGCACCAGACAAGGGGGGAACACCGGGGAGCTGTTTTTT. This sequence encodes CASTRQGGNTGELFF.

The rearrangement joins TRBV9 to TRBJ1-1, with D hard to call. CDR3 length equals 14 residues. Trimming left V 4 bases short and J 2 bases short, with 12 bases between. Germline CDR1 SGDLS, CDR2 YYNGEE. CDR3 DNA sequence: TGTGCCAGCAGCCCCGGACCGGGAAACACTGAAGCTTTCTTT. Amino acid sequence: CASSPGPGNTEAFF.

The J gene is TRBJ1-3, the V gene TRBV15, with D possibly being TRBD1 (6 bases). This CDR3 comprises 16 residues. Germline lookup yields CDR1 LNHNV and CDR2 YYDKDF (reference sequence). V was shortened by 0 bases and J by 2 bases, with 11 bases between the two germline ends. CDR3 nucleotide sequence: TGTGCCACCAGCAGAGATAGGGGGGGTCCTGGAAACACCATATATTTT. It translates to CATSRDRGGPGNTIYF.

This chain uses TRBV27 with TRBJ2-7; 9 nucleotides line up with TRBD2. Per germline, CDR1 MNHEY and CDR2 SMNVEV (reference sequence). The V gene end was trimmed by 3 bases and the J gene end by 0 bases; junction bases not matched to a gene: 9. CDR3 length equals 17 residues. CDR3 DNA: TGTGCCAGCAGTTTTGTGGGCGGGAGGGCCCTCTCCTACGAGCAGTACTTC. This codes for CASSFVGGRALSYEQYF.

The sample holds one count of this clone. V usage is TRBV2 and J usage is TRBJ2-7; TRBD2 agrees at 9 bases. Per the germline V gene, CDR1 is SNHLY and CDR2 is FYNNEI. The V gene end was trimmed by 5 bases and the J gene end by 12 bases; junction bases not matched to a gene: 8. CDR3 length: 12 residues. The CDR3 here is CASSRVREGVYF. CDR3 nucleotide sequence: TGTGCCAGCAGTCGGGTGCGGGAGGGCGTGTACTTC.

The V call is TRBV5-1, the J call TRBJ2-6; D gene ambiguous. The CDR3 sequence is 16 residues long. Trimming took 0 bases from V and 0 from J, leaving 7 bases between them. CDR1 is SGHRS, CDR2 YFSETQ, per germline. DNA for the CDR3: TGCGCCAGCAGCTTGGACACGAACTCTGGGGCCAACGTCCTGACTTTC. Its translation: CASSLDTNSGANVLTF.

The chain couples TRBV6-5 to TRBJ2-5, with 7 bases aligning to TRBD1. The CDR3 sequence is 12 residues long. Germline-derived CDR1 and CDR2 are MNHEY and SVGAGI. Unmatched junction bases numbered 5, after V lost 5 bases and J lost 8 bases. The CDR3 sequence is CASSQDRATQYF. The CDR3 nucleotides are TGTGCCAGCAGTCAAGACAGGGCTACCCAGTACTTC.

The chain links TRBV28 to TRBJ2-2, with D possibly matching TRBD1 (5 bases). Trimming removed 8 bases at V and 2 bases at J, with 18 bases between. This CDR3 has 16 amino acids. Germline assignment: CDR1 MDHEN and CDR2 SYDVKM. CDR3 sequence: CASPPSGRGNTGELFF. The CDR3 DNA is TGTGCCAGCCCACCCTCGGGTAGGGGCAACACCGGGGAGCTGTTTTTT.

The chain carries TRBV6-5 and TRBJ2-1, with TRBD2 matching over 11 bases. The CDR3 is made up of 14 amino acids. With V trimmed by 11 bases and J by 6 bases, 9 bases remained unmatched. Germline lookup yields CDR1 MNHEY and CDR2 SVGAGI. The CDR3 coding sequence is TGTGCCGTGCGACTAGCGGGACAAATCAATGAGCAGTTCTTC. This encodes CAVRLAGQINEQFF.

The chain links TRBV6-1 to TRBJ2-3; 14 nucleotides align to TRBD2. Germline V gives CDR1 MNHNS, CDR2 SASEGT. CDR3 length equals 15 residues. V shed 6 bases, J shed 5 bases, and the junction held 4 bases outside the gene matches. For the CDR3, the DNA is TGTGCCAGCAGACGACTAGCGGGAGGGGTAGATACGCAGTATTTT. This gives the protein CASRRLAGGVDTQYF.

V is TRBV7-9 and J is TRBJ2-5; D ambiguous. V was cut by 5 bases and J by 5 bases, with 12 bases left in between. The germline gives CDR1 SEHNR, CDR2 FQNEAQ (reference sequence). The CDR3 is made up of 13 amino acids. CDR3: CASSAPSGETQYF. The CDR3, as DNA: TGTGCCAGCAGCGCACCCTCCGGGGAGACCCAGTACTTC.

This clone was counted between two and nine times. J is TRBJ1-3 and V is TRBV30, with 8 bases lining up with TRBD1. Trimming cost V 3 bases and J 2 bases; bases outside gene matches: 21. The CDR3 extends over 20 amino acids. Germline V gives CDR1 GTSNPN, CDR2 SVGIG (reference sequence). CDR3 in DNA: TGTGCCTGGAGCCTGGGAACCGGGACAGGCCTTACCCGACCTGGAAACACCATATATTTT. Residues: CAWSLGTGTGLTRPGNTIYF.

There are a few counts of this clone. The chain is built from TRBV6-8 and TRBJ1-5, with 8 positions matching TRBD1. Germline values: CDR1 MNHGY, CDR2 SAAAGT. The CDR3 spans 14 residues. Trimming cost V 5 bases and J 6 bases; bases outside gene matches: 6. The CDR3, as DNA: TGTGCCAGCAGTCCAGGGGGCCGCGGTCAGCCCCAGCATTTT. Translated: CASSPGGRGQPQHF.

The chain uses TRBV5-5 and TRBJ1-5, with D unresolved. Trimming took off 2 bases at V and 1 base at J, with 10 bases between the two ends. This CDR3 contains 15 residues. Germline V gives CDR1 SGHKS, CDR2 YYEKEE (reference sequence). The CDR3 spells CASSFSGESNQPQHF. DNA of the CDR3: TGTGCCAGCAGCTTTTCTGGGGAGAGCAATCAGCCCCAGCATTTT.

This CDR3 is CATSRDKQALSGANVLTF. CDR3 in DNA: TGTGCCACCAGCAGAGATAAACAGGCCCTCTCTGGGGCCAACGTCCTGACTTTC. The chain has TRBV15 and TRBJ2-6, with D maybe TRBD1 (5 bases). Germline V gives CDR1 LNHNV, CDR2 YYDKDF (reference sequence). Trimming cost V 0 bases and J 0 bases, with 12 bases left between them. This CDR3 is 18 amino acids long.

The rearrangement joins TRBV28 to TRBJ1-2; D is unclear. The germline V gene encodes CDR1 MDHEN and CDR2 SYDVKM. V was trimmed by 6 bases and J by 4 bases, leaving 18 bases between them. The CDR3 runs 15 residues. The CDR3 DNA reads as TGTGCCAGCAGCCGCGGAGGGCAACTTGCCTATGGCTACACCTTC. Protein sequence: CASSRGGQLAYGYTF.

This chain connects TRBV7-9 to TRBJ2-2; 7 nucleotides align to TRBD2. J gave up 7 bases and V 1 base, and 3 bases lay outside the gene matches. CDR1 SEHNR and CDR2 FQNEAQ come from the germline V gene (reference sequence). The CDR3 consists of 14 residues. The CDR3 nucleotides are TGTGCCAGCAGCTTAGGAGCGGGGCTCGGGGAGCTGTTTTTT. Protein product: CASSLGAGLGELFF.

The V call is TRBV4-2, the J call TRBJ2-7; D is undetermined. Germline V gene lookup returns CDR1 LGHNA and CDR2 YNFKEQ. The CDR3 extends over 15 amino acids. The germline V and J ends were trimmed by 1 base and 3 bases, with 13 bases remaining between them. Here the CDR3 DNA reads TGTGCCAGCAGCCAAGGGTTCGCGGAGAGCTACGAGCAGTACTTC. Amino acid sequence: CASSQGFAESYEQYF.

The chain employs TRBV27 and TRBJ1-5, with 7 nucleotides matching TRBD1. This CDR3 region has 13 residues. From germline, CDR1 is MNHEY and CDR2 SMNVEV (reference sequence). Trimming took 3 bases from V and 7 from J; bases not matched to a gene: 3. Here the CDR3 reads CASSLAGGQPQHF. The DNA for the CDR3 is TGTGCCAGCAGTTTGGCAGGGGGGCAGCCCCAGCATTTT.

The chain recombines TRBV18 with TRBJ2-6; D possibly corresponds to TRBD1 (8 bases). Germline V CDR1 and CDR2: KGHSH, LQKENI. The CDR3 sequence is 18 residues long. V gave up 2 bases and J gave up 2 bases, with 16 bases separating them. CDR3 bases: TGTGCCAGCTCACCATACGGACAGGGAGGGGCTGGGGCCAACGTCCTGACTTTC. This translates into CASSPYGQGGAGANVLTF. Full variable domain (remainder filled in from reference TRBV18 and TRBJ2-6): NAGVMQNPRHLVRRRGQEARLRCSPMKGHSHVYWYRQLPEEGLKFMVYLQKENIIDESGMPKERFSAEFPKEGPSILRIQQVVRGDSAAYFCASSPYGQGGAGANVLTFGAGSRLTVL.

The V call is TRBV6-1, the J call TRBJ1-2; no clear D. This CDR3 region has 14 residues. The V gene's germline CDR1 is MNHNS and CDR2 SASEGT. V was trimmed by 2 bases and J by 2 bases, leaving 9 bases between them. CDR3 DNA: TGTGCCAGCAGTGAATATGGGGAGAACTATGGCTACACCTTC. Residues: CASSEYGENYGYTF.

The rearrangement links TRBV5-1 to TRBJ2-5, with 11 bases lining up with TRBD2. The CDR3 spans 15 residues. V dropped 0 bases and J dropped 4; count of bases not matched to a gene: 2. Germline CDR1 is SGHRS and CDR2 is YFSETQ. In DNA form, the CDR3 reads TGCGCCAGCAGCTTGGGTAGCGGGAGGGGAGAGACCCAGTACTTC. It yields the protein CASSLGSGRGETQYF.